This T cell receptor beta chain comes out of a study of CD8 T cells in ankylosing spondylitis (dated by TCRdb to about 2017). Background on the whole study: The study profiled T cell receptor beta repertoires in healthy donors and ankylosing spondylitis patients to find disease-linked TCR variants. The whole study cohort included about a hundred healthy donors and about two dozen ankylosing spondylitis patients. Peripheral blood samples were taken, and synovial fluid was additionally collected from ankylosing spondylitis patients. Broad study findings and their caveats: Some TCR beta motif variants had previously been reported in synovial fluid and blood of reactive arthritis patients, which suggested common disease-initiation mechanisms. Blood from ankylosing spondylitis patients appeared to be characterized by a TCR beta motif composed of about eight highly homologous amino acid variants. The disease-linked clones showed a CD8+ phenotype and occurred at relatively low frequencies in peripheral blood. The disease-linked clones were reported to be significantly enriched in matched synovial fluid samples from ankylosing spondylitis patients.

Between the V and J ends, shortened by 1 base and 1 base respectively, the junction contains 11 bases. From a lookup of the germline V gene, CDR1 and CDR2 are SGHRS and YFSETQ. The CDR3, from cysteine to phenylalanine, totals 15 residues. The CDR3 DNA has 45 bases and is translated from base 1. Data came from an Illumina HiSeq 2500. Quantitative 5'-RACE with molecular barcodes was used to prepare TCR beta libraries. The paper's processing steps were these. To identify disease-linked TCR variants, a new computational method was used, one built on a probabilistic model of VDJ rearrangement. The public reads were reanalyzed by TCRdb: fastp trimming at Q25, MiXCR alignment, in-frame beta chains only. Under each unique CDR3 protein, matching rows form one entry showing the most common genes and DNA. The V and J calls, along with clone size, are taken from TCRdb and not from the paper's own processing. This sample holds hundreds of thousands of distinct CDR3 sequences; 15% to 20% were observed only once. The ten largest clonotypes hold 40% to 50% of the sample.

A remark on this clonotype: It lacks a known antigen. No base-level quality is on record; no much larger clone is a single base apart.

This TCR came from a male donor with ankylosing spondylitis. This chain is built from TRBV5-1 and TRBJ1-1, with the D gene call left open. Sequencing was done on a sample of blood, either unsorted or a sorted T cell fraction (not recorded which). The CDR3 sequence is CASSLLRASNTEAFF. The nucleotide sequence reads as follows: TGCGCCAGCAGCTTGCTGCGGGCCTCGAACACTGAAGCTTTCTTT.